This T cell receptor beta chain was identified during a study of T cells in Graves' hyperthyroidism and ophthalmopathy (dated by TCRdb to the late 2010s). Looking at the study overall: Peripheral blood samples were taken at the time of initial diagnosis, prior to any treatment. The paper describes TCR Vbeta CDR3 sequencing of 135 peripheral blood samples, made up of about 41 ophthalmopathy patients, over 70 hyperthyroidism patients and 17 progressor patients. Thyroid tissue and blood T-cell repertoires from about 6 Graves' hyperthyroidism patients were also compared in the study. Prospective prediction of ophthalmopathy was tested in an independent validation cohort consisting of 18 hyperthyroidism patients and around 17 patients who later progressed to ophthalmopathy. TCR V-J signatures able to tell the groups apart were searched for in a discovery cohort of 90 to 100 patients, of whom fewer than 45 had Graves' ophthalmopathy and 57 had stable Graves' hyperthyroidism. The 100 or so discovery patients were divided at random into training and test sets in a 7:3 ratio. After blood sampling, hyperthyroidism patients were treated with methimazole at a starting dose of 30 mg daily, and ophthalmopathy patients were treated with high-dose intravenous methylprednisolone.

The TCR beta CDR3 regions were amplified from RNA transcripts. A first-round RT-PCR of the TCR CDR3 used the HTBI primer set with the Qiagen OneStep RT-PCR kit. Libraries were constructed in a second round of multiplex PCR, after which size selection and purification were carried out. Paired-end sequencing of the libraries was performed with 100 bp reads on an Illumina HiSeq2000. In the original analysis: SOAPnuke was used to process the raw data, with reads discarded if the reads contained adapters or uncalled bases, had a mean Phred below 15, or lacked an exact constant-primer or identifier match. COPE v1.2.5 was used to merge the high-quality paired reads, and each unique nucleotide sequence was defined as a clonotype. MiTCR v1.1 was used to align clonotypes to the IMGT TRBV, TRBD and TRBJ reference segments. The analysis was restricted to V-J combinations with a frequency above 0.0001, which together covered over 99% of the repertoires. The TCS score was defined as F50 (clonal expansion) divided by E x V (chaos), with BLOSUM62-based TCRdist calculated between CDR3 peptides within each V-J. Welch's t-statistics and random forest reduced roughly 500 V-J features to 10 to 15, which were used in a naive Bayes classifier (R e1071). TCRdb reprocessing: public reads trimmed at Q25 with fastp, clones called with MiXCR, in-frame beta chains kept. Each record represents a unique CDR3 protein, reported with the most common genes and DNA among its rows. It is TCRdb's table, rather than the study itself, that gives the V and J calls and clone size. For this sample there are more than 550,000 distinct CDR3 sequences; around 15% appear just once. The leading ten clones occupy roughly 15% of the sample.

Germline trimming: 4 bases from V, 0 bases from J; junction bases outside gene matches: 9. For CDR1 and CDR2, the germline V gene (reference sequence) lists DFQATT and SNEGSKA. The CDR3 has 15 amino acids, counting the end cysteine and phenylalanine. Only the CDR3 portion is preserved as DNA: 45 bases, with reading frame beginning at the first base. A patient counted as having stable Graves' hyperthyroidism if no progression to ophthalmopathy occurred over 18 months of follow-up. The hyperthyroidism patients were between 18 and 65 years old and newly diagnosed, with a disease duration of less than 2 months. Exclusion was applied to patients with uncontrolled infections, other autoimmune diseases, pregnancy or lactation. Diagnoses were established on the basis of clinical symptoms, serum thyroxine and TRAb, thyroid ultrasound, and orbital computed tomography. PBMCs were isolated from approximately 10 ml of fresh peripheral blood by Ficoll-Paque density gradient centrifugation. Trizol reagent was used to extract total RNA, and RNA quality was then checked on an Agilent 2100 Bioanalyzer.

Remarks on this clonotype: Its cognate antigen has yet to be identified. No quality values exist for individual bases; no much larger clone is one base distant.

Here is what the overall study found, with its caveats: Most expanded thyroid clonotypes (frequency above 0.001) were also detected in blood, a finding suggesting that blood repertoires may reflect thyroid immune responses. A model built on a 13 V-J signature distinguished ophthalmopathy from stable hyperthyroidism, reaching around 90% sensitivity and around 81% specificity in cross-validation and 80%/75% in testing. In validation, the model predicted progression to ophthalmopathy a median of about 6.5 months before onset, with roughly 68% sensitivity and roughly 77% specificity. Sample size was not statistically predetermined, and investigators were not blinded to group allocation.

The material sequenced was blood. The source is a man in his fifties or sixties with Graves' hyperthyroidism. This chain is built from TRBV20-1 and TRBJ2-7, with TRBD1 identical over 7 junction bases. The CDR3: CSATNTDRLSYEQYF. The nucleotides are TGCAGTGCTACTAATACGGACAGGCTCTCCTACGAGCAGTACTTC.